This T cell receptor beta chain was profiled in a study of OX40 agonist ivuxolimab in advanced cancers. TCRdb's copy holds only in-frame clones and misses some; the assay was immunoSEQ multiplex PCR. The sample comprises around 53,000 clones, around 83% of which are singletons, and over 0.55% rests with the top ten. Details on this clone: The target antigen is unknown. A read error may produce the germline difference seen at one junction end.

General study points: More expanded clones were seen, on average, in CD8+ T cells than in CD4+. CD4+ and CD8+ blood T cells expanded clonally by week 6 at 0.1 to 3.0 mg/kg. Several nonresponders also turned out to have low normalized T-cell clonal expansion.

The receptor was isolated from an adult with an advanced solid tumor such as melanoma, head and neck, liver or kidney cancer. The specimen was CD4+ or CD8+ T cells sorted from blood, collected in a trial of the OX40 agonist ivuxolimab.

DNA of the CDR3: TGCGCCAGCAGTCAATCGGTGGGGCCGGCTAGCGGGACCTTC. Its protein is CASSQSVGPASGTF. This chain links TRBV23-1 with TRBJ2-7; 9 nucleotides line up with TRBD2. TRBV23-1 falls under the ORF class, with uncertain function. This CDR3 spans 14 amino acids.